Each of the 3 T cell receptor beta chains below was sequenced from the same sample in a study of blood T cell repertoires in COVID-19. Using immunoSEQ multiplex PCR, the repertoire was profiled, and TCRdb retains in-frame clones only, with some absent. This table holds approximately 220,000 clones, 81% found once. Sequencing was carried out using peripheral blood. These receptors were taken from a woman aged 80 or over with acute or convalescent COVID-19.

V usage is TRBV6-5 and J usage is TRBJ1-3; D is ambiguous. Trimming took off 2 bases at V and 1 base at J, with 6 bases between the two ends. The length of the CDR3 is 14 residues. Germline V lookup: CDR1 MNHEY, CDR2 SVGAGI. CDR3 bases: TGTGCCAGCAGTTACGGGCTATCTGGAAACACCATATATTTT. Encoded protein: CASSYGLSGNTIYF.

In nucleotides, the CDR3 is TGTGCCAGCAGTTACTCGCTAGCGGGGGAGGCAGATACGCAGTATTTT. Encoded protein: CASSYSLAGEADTQYF. The chain couples TRBV6-5 to TRBJ2-3, with 10 bases lining up with TRBD2. The ends lost 0 bases at V and 4 bases at J; junction bases unmatched: 4. This CDR3 is 16 amino acids long. The V gene's germline CDR1 is MNHEY and CDR2 SVGAGI.

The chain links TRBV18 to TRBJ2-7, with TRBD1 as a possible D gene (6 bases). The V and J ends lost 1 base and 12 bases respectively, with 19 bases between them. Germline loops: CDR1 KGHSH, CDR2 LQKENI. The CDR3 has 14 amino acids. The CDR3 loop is CASSPRSGAQLGYF. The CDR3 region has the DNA TGTGCCAGCTCACCACGTTCAGGGGCTCAACTGGGGTACTTC. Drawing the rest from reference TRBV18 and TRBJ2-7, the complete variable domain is NAGVMQNPRHLVRRRGQEARLRCSPMKGHSHVYWYRQLPEEGLKFMVYLQKENIIDESGMPKERFSAEFPKEGPSILRIQQVVRGDSAAYFCASSPRSGAQLGYFGPGTRLTVT.